The entry below gives a single T cell receptor (beta chain) sequence along with its context. The sample comes from a study of blood T cell repertoires in COVID-19. For the study at large: Samples representing acute and convalescent COVID-19 were sourced from the United States, Italy and Spain.

V was shortened by 5 bases and J by 0 bases, with 16 bases between the two germline ends. The CDR3 runs to 16 residues. Germline loops: CDR1 MDHEN, CDR2 SYDVKM. In the source study's methods: Reference gene primer amplification in the assay estimated nucleated cell counts. Data came from immunoSEQ multiplex PCR; TCRdb stores just in-frame clones and leaves some out. D and trimming come from the DNA, and the V and J calls and clone size come from that table. The data show more than 150,000 clones, with roughly four fifths seen just once and approximately 12% held by the top ten. The chain employs TRBV28 and TRBJ1-1, with D possibly matching TRBD1 (5 bases). The sequencing sample was made of peripheral blood. The source is a man in his fifties or sixties who had recovered from COVID-19. This CDR3 reads CASSRRGGRMNTEAFF. DNA for the CDR3: TGTGCCAGCAGTCGCCGGGGGGGACGGATGAACACTGAAGCTTTCTTT.